A single sample gave rise to the 4 T cell receptor beta chains below, sequenced in a study of blood T cell repertoires in COVID-19. Generated by immunoSEQ multiplex PCR, the TCRdb table keeps only in-frame clones and is missing some. The sample has around 260,000 clones, 84% seen once. The sequencing sample was made of peripheral blood. The source is a man between 60 and 75 years old with acute or convalescent COVID-19.

The genes are TRBV9 and TRBJ2-1; TRBD2 aligns across 9 bases. The CDR3 runs 18 residues. Germline assignment: CDR1 SGDLS and CDR2 YYNGEE. Trimming removed 4 bases from V and 0 bases from J; junction bases left unmatched: 11. The CDR3 DNA is TGTGCCAGCAGCTACGGGCTAGCGGGGTTGAGCTCCTACAATGAGCAGTTCTTC. This encodes CASSYGLAGLSSYNEQFF. The full variable domain, with the rest looked up from reference TRBV9 and TRBJ2-1, is DSGVTQTPKHLITATGQRVTLRCSPRSGDLSVYWYQQSLDQGLQFLIQYYNGEERAKGNILERFSAQQFPDLHSELNLSSLELGDSALYFCASSYGLAGLSSYNEQFFGPGTRLTVL.

The rearrangement uses TRBV12-3 or TRBV12-4 and TRBJ1-2; weak D call: TRBD1 (6 bases). V gave up 8 bases and J gave up 4 bases, with 14 bases separating them. The CDR3 spans 13 residues. The CDR3 sequence is CASGGHNFYGYTF. CDR3 DNA: TGTGCCAGCGGGGGACACAATTTCTATGGCTACACCTTC.

This clone turned up a few times. This sequence joins TRBV4-2 and TRBJ1-2; D remains ambiguous. This CDR3 spans 14 amino acids. The ends were cut back, 0 bases at V and 0 bases at J, with 5 bases in the middle. Germline V gene lookup returns CDR1 LGHNA and CDR2 YNFKEQ. The CDR3 DNA is TGTGCCAGCAGCCAAGAGACTTCTAACTATGGCTACACCTTC. It yields the protein CASSQETSNYGYTF.

The chain has TRBV27 and TRBJ2-1; TRBD1 aligns across 10 bases. CDR3 length equals 14 residues. The J segment lost 6 bases and the V segment lost 7 bases, leaving 6 bases of the junction unmatched. The germline V gene encodes CDR1 MNHEY and CDR2 SMNVEV (reference sequence). The CDR3 loop reads CASNRQGAINEQFF. The DNA of the CDR3 is TGTGCCAGCAACCGACAGGGGGCGATCAATGAGCAGTTCTTC.